The following is a TCR beta chain sequence with its context. This clone has only one observation. Its antigen is unknown. No qualities accompany the bases; no much larger clone lies one base away. The CDR3 sequence holds 14 residues, the cysteine and phenylalanine included. Only the CDR3 portion is preserved as DNA: 42 bases, with reading frame beginning at the first base. The germline V gene yields SNHLY for CDR1 and FYNNEI for CDR2. The V end loses 7 bases and the J end loses 6 bases, and a stretch of 13 bases separates them. The immunoSEQ Assay, a bias-controlled multiplex PCR, was used to amplify TCRbeta CDR3 regions from genomic DNA. Per the source publication's procedure: Within the assay, amplification of reference gene primers was used to estimate how many nucleated cells each sample contained. To quantify the absolute abundance of each unique TCRbeta CDR3 rearrangement, sequence reads were collapsed and filtered. Productive Simpson clonality was computed per sample as the square root of Simpson's diversity index over productive rearrangements. As stored in TCRdb, this immuneACCESS dataset retains in-frame rearrangements with V and J assigned. A fraction of the clones does not appear; measured against another copy, unresolved V genes explain less than half of the discrepancy, and the remainder lacks a known reason. V, J and clone size derive from that table, while D and trimming were established from the DNA sequence. Within this sample are over 100,000 clones, with more than 70% of them counted one time only. In total, the top ten clones hold approximately 10% of the sample.

This sample was taken from a study of blood T cell repertoires in COVID-19 (dated by TCRdb to the early 2020s). Background on the whole study: Samples covering the acute and convalescent phases of COVID-19 were provided by collaborators in the United States, Italy and Spain. The samples were drawn from two sources: the first 160 participants of the ongoing ImmuneRACE study, and 950 to 1,500 subjects contributed by 6 global collaborators. The prospective study material was composed of cDNA or gDNA derived from T cells, B-cell-depleted T cells, or PBMCs. Where HLA class I and class II types were available, the types were taken from metadata supplied by the sample provider, not from assay-based typing. A de-identified subject ID, COVID-19 status, age in years and sex were almost always included in the sample metadata. The repertoires were made available in a free public database intended to serve as a resource for research on the immune response to SARS-CoV-2. Deeply sampled blood TCRbeta repertoires from subjects exposed to, actively infected with, or recovered from COVID-19 were included in the dataset. Paper-wide results and their limitations: How much clinical and demographic metadata was included differed by source and by participant, and the metadata was provided uncurated.

The collaborating institutions used their own protocols to collect whole blood in K2EDTA tubes. Collaborator samples were shipped for TCRbeta analysis as frozen whole blood, isolated PBMCs, or DNA extracted from either sample type. Sample: peripheral blood. The receptor chain draws on TRBV2 and TRBJ1-6; the D segment could be TRBD1, given 6 matching bases. This receptor was obtained from a man aged 50-60 years with acute or convalescent COVID-19. The encoded CDR3 is CASNAQGGNSPLHF. The sequenced DNA is TGTGCCAGCAACGCACAGGGCGGTAATTCACCCCTCCACTTT.